The 3 T cell receptor beta chains below were found in one sample sequenced in a study of blood T cells in healthy people across ages. It was with a sample-barcoded 5' primer and a J-beta primer mix that a second PCR of about 6 to 11 cycles was run. TCRdb passed the 5' RACE reads through MiXCR, listing each CDR3 protein once. The sample yields more than 700,000 distinct CDR3 sequences, about 53% seen once. The specimen was blood. Receptors were obtained from an elderly man in good health.

The J gene is TRBJ2-2, the V gene TRBV20-1, with TRBD1 identical over 9 bases. This CDR3 comprises 15 residues. CDR1 is DFQATT, CDR2 SNEGSKA, per germline (reference sequence). The ends lost 5 bases at V and 5 bases at J; junction bases unmatched: 9. The CDR3 loop reads CSAAQGAPKTGELFF. DNA of the CDR3: TGCAGTGCTGCACAGGGGGCGCCTAAAACCGGGGAGCTGTTTTTT.

This clonotype was seen a single time. The chain combines TRBV15 with TRBJ2-7; 11 nucleotides match TRBD1. Germline V CDR1 and CDR2: LNHNV, YYDKDF (reference sequence). The junction had 5 bases not matched to a gene; V was cut back by 1 base and J by 6 bases. The CDR3 totals 15 residues. Written as DNA, the CDR3 is TGTGCCACCAGCAGAGGTGGACAGGGGGCTGGCGAGCAGTACTTC. Residues: CATSRGGQGAGEQYF.

V usage is TRBV7-6 and J usage is TRBJ2-7; D not resolved. The tail of the sequence fits TRBJ2-5 better, so the J call may be wrong. The CDR3 consists of 16 residues. Germline V CDR1 and CDR2: SGHVS, FNYEAQ. The CDR3 loop is CASSLFGPEYGETQYF. The DNA of the CDR3 is TGTGCCAGCAGCTTATTTGGTCCGGAATATGGAGAGACCCAGTACTTC.